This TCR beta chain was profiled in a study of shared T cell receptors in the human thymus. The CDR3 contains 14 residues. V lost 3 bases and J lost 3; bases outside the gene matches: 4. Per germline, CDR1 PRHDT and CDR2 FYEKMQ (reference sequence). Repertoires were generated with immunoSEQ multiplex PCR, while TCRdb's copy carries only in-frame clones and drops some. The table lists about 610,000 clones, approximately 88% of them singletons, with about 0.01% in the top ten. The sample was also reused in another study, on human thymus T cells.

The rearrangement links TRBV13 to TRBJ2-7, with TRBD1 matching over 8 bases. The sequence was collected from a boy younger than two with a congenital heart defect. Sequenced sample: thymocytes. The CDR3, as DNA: TGTGCCAGCAGCTTTGCAGGGGGCAGCTACGAGCAGTACTTC. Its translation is CASSFAGGSYEQYF.